This T cell receptor beta chain originates from a study of T cell repertoires in cytomegalovirus infection. Study in general: CMV epitopes in the study were HLA-C-restricted (recently identified) and HLA-B-restricted (well studied). An indication of both CMV infection and matching HLA type came from public TCR beta signatures. The study's findings and limits: The ex vivo response was dominated by HLA-C-restricted CMV-specific TCR beta clonotypes.

Germline V lookup: CDR1 SGHTA, CDR2 FQGNSA. There are 12 residues in the CDR3. Trimming removed 5 bases at V and 7 bases at J, with 11 bases between. TCRdb redid the calling of the reads with MiXCR, one entry per CDR3 protein. The sample has fewer than 350,000 distinct CDR3 sequences; roughly 29% are singletons. This clonotype has more than one count but fewer than ten. Its antigen is undetermined. The chain uses TRBV7-2 and TRBJ1-1; D may be TRBD1 (6 bases). This clonotype originated in a human donor in good health (CMV status not recorded). Some clones in this sample may be carry-over from other donors' samples. Sequences were derived from cultured PBMCs, sampled from culture after CMV antigen stimulation. CDR3 nucleotides: TGTGCCAGCAGCCCCCAGGGGATTGAAGCTTTCTTT. Translating it yields CASSPQGIEAFF. Full variable domain (remainder filled in from reference TRBV7-2 and TRBJ1-1): GAGVSQSPSNKVTEKGKDVELRCDPISGHTALYWYRQSLGQGLEFLIYFQGNSAPDKSGLPSDRFSAERTGGSVSTLTIQRTQQEDSAVYLCASSPQGIEAFFGQGTRLTVV.